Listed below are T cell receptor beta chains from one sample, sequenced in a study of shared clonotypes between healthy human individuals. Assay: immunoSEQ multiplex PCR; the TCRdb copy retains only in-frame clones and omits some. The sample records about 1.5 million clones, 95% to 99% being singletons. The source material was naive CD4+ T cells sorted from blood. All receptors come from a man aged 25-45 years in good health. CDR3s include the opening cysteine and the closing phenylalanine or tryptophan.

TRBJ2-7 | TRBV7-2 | CASSSPNQGLAAYEQYF
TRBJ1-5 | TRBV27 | CASRLDRGGQPQHF
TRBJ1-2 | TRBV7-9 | CASSLGAADYGYTF
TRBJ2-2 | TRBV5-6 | CASSFRDRGPGELFF
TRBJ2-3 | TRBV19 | CASRGLASTDTQYF
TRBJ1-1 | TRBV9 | CASGTGTGGAAHTEAFF
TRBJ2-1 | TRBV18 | CASSQGPAYSQLF
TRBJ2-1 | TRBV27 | CASHPTPGRRSYNEQFF
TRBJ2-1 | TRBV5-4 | CASSLSEGIHNEQFF
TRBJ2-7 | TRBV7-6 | CASSLGAGDTYEQYF
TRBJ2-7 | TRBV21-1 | CASSKRRNREVDEQYF
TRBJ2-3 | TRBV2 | CASRPRLAGEDTQYF
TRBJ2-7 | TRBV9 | CASSVSPRVSSYEQYF
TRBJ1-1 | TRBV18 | CASSLGTNTEAFF
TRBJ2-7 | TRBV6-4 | CASSVDRGYEQYF
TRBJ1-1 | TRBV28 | CASKTATGAATEAFF
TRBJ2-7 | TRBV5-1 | CASRGHLVDEQYF
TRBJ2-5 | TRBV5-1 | CASSLVAGPKTQYF
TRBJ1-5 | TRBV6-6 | CASTLGGRAGNQPQHF
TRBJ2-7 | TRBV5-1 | CASSNRGTHEQYF
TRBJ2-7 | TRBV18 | CASSPTTYYEQYF
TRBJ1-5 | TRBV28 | CASSLSRGDQPQHF
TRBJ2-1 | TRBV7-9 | CASSLDAINEQFF
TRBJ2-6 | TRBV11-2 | CASSRTATSGANVLTF
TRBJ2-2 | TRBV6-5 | CASSQLGTGELFF
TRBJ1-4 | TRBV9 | CASSETGQGFEKLFF
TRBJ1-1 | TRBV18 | CASSPKQQGVTEAFF
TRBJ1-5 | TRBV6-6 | CASSYSGEVPHF
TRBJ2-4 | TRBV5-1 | CASSVAGIKNIQYF
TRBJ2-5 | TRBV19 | CASRASGPSGTQYF
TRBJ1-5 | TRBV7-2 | CASSYNRGPQPQHF
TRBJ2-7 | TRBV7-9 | CASSPPGVTPYEQYF
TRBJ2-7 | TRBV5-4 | CASSLDATTGGSYEQYF